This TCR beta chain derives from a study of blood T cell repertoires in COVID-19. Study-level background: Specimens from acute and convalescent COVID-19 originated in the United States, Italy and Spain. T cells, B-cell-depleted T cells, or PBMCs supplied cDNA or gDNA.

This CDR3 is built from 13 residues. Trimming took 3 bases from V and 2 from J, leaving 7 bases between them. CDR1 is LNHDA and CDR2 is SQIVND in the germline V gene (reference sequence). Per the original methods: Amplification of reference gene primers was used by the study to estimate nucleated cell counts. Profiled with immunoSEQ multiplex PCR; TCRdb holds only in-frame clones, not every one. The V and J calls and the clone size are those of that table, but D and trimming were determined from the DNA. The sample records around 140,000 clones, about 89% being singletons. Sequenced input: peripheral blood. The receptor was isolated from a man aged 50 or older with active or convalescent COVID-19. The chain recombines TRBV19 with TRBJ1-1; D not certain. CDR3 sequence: CASSIQENTEAFF. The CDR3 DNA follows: TGTGCCAGTAGTATTCAGGAAAACACTGAAGCTTTCTTT.